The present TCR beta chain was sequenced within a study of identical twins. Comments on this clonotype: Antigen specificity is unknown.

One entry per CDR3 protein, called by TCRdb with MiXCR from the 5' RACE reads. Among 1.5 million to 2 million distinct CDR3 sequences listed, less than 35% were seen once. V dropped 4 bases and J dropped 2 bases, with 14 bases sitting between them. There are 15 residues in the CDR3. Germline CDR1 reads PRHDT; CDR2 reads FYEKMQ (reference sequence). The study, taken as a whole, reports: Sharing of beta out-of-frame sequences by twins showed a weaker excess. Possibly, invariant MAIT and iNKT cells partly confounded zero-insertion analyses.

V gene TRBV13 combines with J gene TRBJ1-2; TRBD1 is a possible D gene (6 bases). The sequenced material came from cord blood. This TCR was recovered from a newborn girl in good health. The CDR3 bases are TGTGCCAGCAGCTCAGTGGGGGGCTTAAACTATGGCTACACCTTC. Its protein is CASSSVGGLNYGYTF. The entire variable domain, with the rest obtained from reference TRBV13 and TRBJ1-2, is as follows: AAGVIQSPRHLIKEKRETATLKCYPIPRHDTVYWYQQGPGQDPQFLISFYEKMQSDKGSIPDRFSAQQFSDYHSELNMSSLELGDSALYFCASSSVGGLNYGYTFGSGTRLTVV.